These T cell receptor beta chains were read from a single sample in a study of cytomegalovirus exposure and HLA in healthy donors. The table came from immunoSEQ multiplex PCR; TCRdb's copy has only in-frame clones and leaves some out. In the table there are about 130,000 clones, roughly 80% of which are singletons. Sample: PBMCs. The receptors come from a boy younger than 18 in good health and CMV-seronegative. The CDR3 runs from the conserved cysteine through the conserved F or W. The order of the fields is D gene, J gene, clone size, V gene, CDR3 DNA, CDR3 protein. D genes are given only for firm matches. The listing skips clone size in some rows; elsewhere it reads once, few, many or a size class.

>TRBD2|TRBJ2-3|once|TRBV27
TGTGCCAGCAGTACAACTAGCGGGAGTGATACGCAGTATTTT
CASSTTSGSDTQYF
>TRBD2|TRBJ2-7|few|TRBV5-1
TGCGCCAGCAGCCTGCGGGGGGGCGAGCAGTACTTC
CASSLRGGEQYF
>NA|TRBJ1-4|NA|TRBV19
TGTGCCAGTAGTATAAGCGGACTTAATGAAAAACTGTTTTTT
CASSISGLNEKLFF
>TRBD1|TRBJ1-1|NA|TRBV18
TGTGCCAGCTCAGGGGACAGGGGGTTTCTCGCTGAAGCTTTCTTT
CASSGDRGFLAEAFF
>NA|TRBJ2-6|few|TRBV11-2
TGTGCCAGCAGCCGGGGGTCGGGTATGATACGCTCTGGGGCCAACGTCCTGACTTTC
CASSRGSGMIRSGANVLTF
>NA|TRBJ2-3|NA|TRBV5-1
TGCGCCAGCAGCTTCAGGGAAGCAGATACGCAGTATTTT
CASSFREADTQYF
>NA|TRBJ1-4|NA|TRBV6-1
TGTGCCAGCAGGGGACTGGGTGCGGCTAATGAAAAACTGTTTTTT
CASRGLGAANEKLFF
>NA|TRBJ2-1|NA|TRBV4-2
TGTGCCAGCAGCCTCGAGTTATCCTCCTACAATGAGCAGTTCTTC
CASSLELSSYNEQFF
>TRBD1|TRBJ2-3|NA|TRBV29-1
TGCAGCGTCTCGTGGGTCCGCCGGGACAGGGGAGTGGATACGCAGTATTTT
CSVSWVRRDRGVDTQYF
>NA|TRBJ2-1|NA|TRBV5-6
TGTGCCAGCAGCCTCGGGACTCGTGGGAATGAGCAGTTCTTC
CASSLGTRGNEQFF
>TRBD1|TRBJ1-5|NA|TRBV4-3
TGCGCCAGCAGCCACACCGGGACAGGGATGATAGTCGGTCAGCCCCAGCATTTT
CASSHTGTGMIVGQPQHF
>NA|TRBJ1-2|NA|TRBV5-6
TGTGCCAGCAGCTCCGGACAGCGAGACTATGGCTACACCTTC
CASSSGQRDYGYTF
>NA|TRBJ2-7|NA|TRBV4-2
TGTGCCAGCAGCCCTACGGTGGCCTACGAGCAGTACTTC
CASSPTVAYEQYF
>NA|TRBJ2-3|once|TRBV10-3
TGTGCCATCAGCAGGGGTAGTGCAGATACGCAGTATTTT
CAISRGSADTQYF
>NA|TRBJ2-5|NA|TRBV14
TGTGCCAGCAGCCAATTCTCAGGCGAGACCCAGTACTTC
CASSQFSGETQYF
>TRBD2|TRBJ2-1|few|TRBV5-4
TGTGCCAGCAGCTCCGTAGCGGGCTACAATGAGCAGTTCTTC
CASSSVAGYNEQFF
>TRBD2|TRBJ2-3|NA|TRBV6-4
TGTGCCAGCAGTGACTCCCTGGGTAGCGGGCCAGATACGCAGTATTTT
CASSDSLGSGPDTQYF
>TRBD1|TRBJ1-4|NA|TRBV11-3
TGTGCCAGCAGCTTAGAGGCGACAGGGACCGAAAAACTGTTTTTT
CASSLEATGTEKLFF
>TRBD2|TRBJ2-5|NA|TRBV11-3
TGTGCCAGCAGCAACCCTAGCGGGAAGTTCGGGGAGACCCAGTACTTC
CASSNPSGKFGETQYF
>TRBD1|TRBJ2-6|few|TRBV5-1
TGCGCCAGCAGCGGAAGACAGGGGAGCGGTGGGGCCAACGTCCTGACTTTC
CASSGRQGSGGANVLTF
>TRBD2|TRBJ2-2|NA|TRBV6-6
TGTGCCACCAGCCCCGGCCTAGCGGGTATGGCCGGGGAGCTGTTTTTT
CATSPGLAGMAGELFF
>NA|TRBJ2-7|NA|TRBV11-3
TGTGCCAGCAGGTCCCCGGACAGCCCCTCGGACGAGCAGTACTTC
CASRSPDSPSDEQYF
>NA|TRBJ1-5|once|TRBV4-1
TGCGCCAGCAGCCAATCCCCAGGACACACAAAGGGCAATCAGCCCCAGCATTTT
CASSQSPGHTKGNQPQHF
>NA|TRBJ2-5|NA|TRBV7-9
TGTGCCAGCAGCGATGATACTAGCTTTGCAGAGACCCAGTACTTC
CASSDDTSFAETQYF
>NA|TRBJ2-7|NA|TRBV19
TGTGCCAGTAGCAGTCGACCGACAGGTCTCTACGAGCAGTACTTC
CASSSRPTGLYEQYF
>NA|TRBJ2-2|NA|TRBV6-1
TGTGCCAGCAGTGAAAGGCAGGCGATCACCGGGGAGCTGTTTTTT
CASSERQAITGELFF
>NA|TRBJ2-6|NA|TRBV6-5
TGTGCCAGCACGGCCCCAGGGGGGGCCAACGTCCTGACTTTC
CASTAPGGANVLTF
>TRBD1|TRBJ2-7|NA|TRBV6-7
TGTGCCAGCAGTTATAAACAGGGGGCCTACGAGCAGTACTTC
CASSYKQGAYEQYF
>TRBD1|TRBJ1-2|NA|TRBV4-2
TGTGCCAGCAGCCAAGAAGAGGGGCAGGGGGAGGCCTATGGCTACACCTTC
CASSQEEGQGEAYGYTF
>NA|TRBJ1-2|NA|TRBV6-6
TGTGCCAGCAGTCTAGGACTGACCACCACGATCTATGGCTACACCTTC
CASSLGLTTTIYGYTF
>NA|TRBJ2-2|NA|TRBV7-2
TGTGCCAGCCACTGGAGCGGCACCGGGGAGCTGTTTTTT
CASHWSGTGELFF
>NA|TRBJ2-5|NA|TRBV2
TGTGCCAGCAGTGGTCAGGCTCACCAAGAGACCCAGTACTTC
CASSGQAHQETQYF
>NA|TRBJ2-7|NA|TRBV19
TGTGCCAGTAGCCTCGGGACAGAAATCACTAGCTGGACGCGCGAGCAGTACTTC
CASSLGTEITSWTREQYF
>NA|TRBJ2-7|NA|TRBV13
TGTGCCAGCAGCCGCCCCGGCTACGAGCAGTACTTC
CASSRPGYEQYF
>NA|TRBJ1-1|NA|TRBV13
TGTGCCAGCAGCTTCGGCAGGGGGAACACTGAAGCTTTCTTT
CASSFGRGNTEAFF
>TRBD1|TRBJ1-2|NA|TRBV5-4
TGTGCCAGCAGCCTTACAGGGGCTAACTATGGCTACACCTTC
CASSLTGANYGYTF
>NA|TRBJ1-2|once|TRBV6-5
TGTGCCAGCACCTCCGGGGTTGGGTATGGCTACACCTTC
CASTSGVGYGYTF
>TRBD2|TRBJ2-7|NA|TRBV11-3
TGTGCCAGCAGCTTAGAAGGCGGAGCGGGAGACGGCGAGCAGTACTTC
CASSLEGGAGDGEQYF
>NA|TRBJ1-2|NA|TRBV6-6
TGTGCCAGCAGTTACTCGTCAGGAAACGGCTACACCTTC
CASSYSSGNGYTF
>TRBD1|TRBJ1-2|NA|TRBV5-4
TGTGCCAGCAGCCCGAAGGGACAGGGGTACTATGGCTACACCTTC
CASSPKGQGYYGYTF
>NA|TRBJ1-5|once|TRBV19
TGTGCCAGTAGTACATCAACGGATCAGCCCCAGCATTTT
CASSTSTDQPQHF
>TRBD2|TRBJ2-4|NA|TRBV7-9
TGTGCCAGCAGCTTACCCGGACTAGCGGGAGATGTGGCCAAAAACATTCAGTACTTC
CASSLPGLAGDVAKNIQYF
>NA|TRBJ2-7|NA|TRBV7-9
TGTTCCAGCAGTTCTAGACTTCGACCTTACGAGCAGTACTTC
CSSSSRLRPYEQYF
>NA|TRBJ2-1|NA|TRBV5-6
TGTGCCAGCAGCTTGGCCGAAGATAGCTCCTACAATGAGCAGTTCTTC
CASSLAEDSSYNEQFF
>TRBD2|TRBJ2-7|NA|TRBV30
TGTGCCTGGAGACGGCGGGAGGGGGGCTACGAGCAGTACTTC
CAWRRREGGYEQYF
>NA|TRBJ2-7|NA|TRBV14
TGTGCCAGCAGCCTTATACGGGGTTCCTCCTACGAGCAGTACTTC
CASSLIRGSSYEQYF
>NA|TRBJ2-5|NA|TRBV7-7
TGTGCCAGCAGCTTGGGGGCTGGAGAGACCCAGTACTTC
CASSLGAGETQYF
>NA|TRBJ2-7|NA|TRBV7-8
TGTGCCAGCAGTATGACAGAGACCTCCTACGAGCAGTACTTC
CASSMTETSYEQYF
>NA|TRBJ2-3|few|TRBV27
TGTGCCAGCAGAGGAGGCGCTGACGTAGGTACGCAGTATTTT
CASRGGADVGTQYF